One and the same sample provided the 16 T cell receptor beta chains below, sequenced in a study of neurological immune-mediated disorders. TCRdb reprocessed the 5' RACE reads via MiXCR and lists one record per CDR3 protein. This sample has roughly 66,000 distinct CDR3 sequences, with 4.5% to 6% found just once. The sample comprised PBMCs. Every receptor here comes from a woman in her 70s with multiple sclerosis.

This clonotype has ten or more counts. CDR3 bases: TGCGCCAGCAGCTTGGAGGGACAGGGGACTGGAAACACCATATATTTT. Translating it yields CASSLEGQGTGNTIYF. The V and J genes are TRBV5-1 and TRBJ1-3, with 10 bases lining up with TRBD1. Germline V gene sequence: CDR1 SGHRS, CDR2 YFSETQ. V was clipped by 0 bases and J by 2 bases; unmatched bases: 2. CDR3 length equals 16 residues.

This clonotype was found many times. The chain uses TRBV20-1 and TRBJ1-1; D remains unclear. V was trimmed by 6 bases and J by 0 bases, leaving 20 bases between them. This CDR3 is built from 16 residues. Germline V gene data show CDR1 as DFQATT and CDR2 as SNEGSKA (reference sequence). CDR3 nucleotide sequence: TGCAGTGCGCTCCCGGGCCCCGGCGGGCTGAACACTGAAGCTTTCTTT. This codes for CSALPGPGGLNTEAFF.

In this sample, this clonotype turned up many times. This sequence joins TRBV5-1 and TRBJ1-5; 7 nucleotides line up with TRBD1. The CDR3 consists of 15 residues. Germline V gene data show CDR1 as SGHRS and CDR2 as YFSETQ. V shed 4 bases and J 5 bases; nucleotides not matched to a gene: 9. The CDR3 DNA sequence: TGCGCCAGCAGCCCGATGACAGGGAGGGATCAGCCCCAGCATTTT. Protein: CASSPMTGRDQPQHF.

This clonotype was seen at least ten times. J is TRBJ1-2 and V is TRBV6-2 or TRBV6-3, with TRBD1 matching 9 bases. J gave up 8 bases and V 6 bases, and 10 bases lay outside the gene matches. The CDR3 is 14 amino acids. CDR1 and CDR2 from the germline V gene are MNHEY and SVGEGT. The chain's CDR3 is CASRTSGTGIGYTF. In DNA form, the CDR3 reads TGTGCCAGCAGGACGTCCGGGACAGGGATAGGCTACACCTTC.

This clonotype has at least ten counts. V is TRBV10-3 and J is TRBJ1-2; D is perhaps TRBD1 (6 bases). The V gene lost 4 bases and the J gene lost 2 bases, with 14 bases spanning the gap. This CDR3 is 15 amino acids long. The germline V gene encodes CDR1 ENHRY and CDR2 SYGVKD. The CDR3 DNA follows: TGTGCCATCAGTGGCTGGACAGATCAAAACTATGGCTACACCTTC. It encodes CAISGWTDQNYGYTF.

This clonotype has a handful of counts. V is TRBV20-1 and J is TRBJ2-7; 8 positions match TRBD2. Germline V gene lookup returns CDR1 DFQATT and CDR2 SNEGSKA (reference sequence). The CDR3 is 14 residues long. With 2 bases clipped from V and 4 bases from J, the junction kept 7 bases outside the gene matches. The CDR3 DNA follows: TGCAGTGCTAGATCATCGGGAGGGAGGTACGAGCAGTACTTC. It is translated as CSARSSGGRYEQYF.

This clonotype has ten or more counts. The gene calls are TRBV7-6 and TRBJ2-5; D call uncertain. Looked up from germline, CDR1 is SGHVS and CDR2 is FNYEAQ. The length of the CDR3 is 14 residues. Between the trimmed V and J ends, which lost 5 bases and 9 bases, there was a span of 19 bases. The CDR3 nucleotides are TGTGCCAGCAGCCCCATTGCTACCAAAGGTGCCCAGTACTTC. Its protein is CASSPIATKGAQYF.

This clonotype was observed a few times. The chain has TRBV20-1 and TRBJ2-7; 8 positions match TRBD2. The CDR3 is made up of 16 amino acids. With V trimmed by 4 bases and J by 0 bases, 11 bases remained unmatched. Germline V lookup: CDR1 DFQATT, CDR2 SNEGSKA (reference sequence). This CDR3 is CSANPLLAGSSYEQYF. DNA for the CDR3: TGCAGTGCTAATCCGCTTTTAGCGGGATCCTCCTACGAGCAGTACTTC.

In this sample, this clonotype turned up many times. This chain uses TRBV27 with TRBJ2-2; D remains ambiguous. Trimming stripped 3 bases from V and 6 bases from J, with 2 bases between. Germline V gene sequence: CDR1 MNHEY, CDR2 SMNVEV (reference sequence). The CDR3 extends over 11 amino acids. CDR3 sequence (DNA): TGTGCCAGCAGTTTCGCCGGGGAGCTGTTTTTT. This translates into CASSFAGELFF.

In its sample, this clonotype was seen many times. The V and J genes are TRBV20-1 and TRBJ2-7; D uncertain. Trimming shortened V by 0 bases and J by 2 bases, and 8 bases separated the two germline ends. Germline CDR1 is DFQATT and CDR2 is SNEGSKA (reference sequence). CDR3 length: 13 amino acids. CDR3 amino acids: CSARDQATYEQYF. The CDR3 DNA reads as TGCAGTGCTAGAGATCAGGCTACCTACGAGCAGTACTTC.

V and J are TRBV18 and TRBJ2-5, with D unclear. CDR3 size: 13 residues. V shed 3 bases and J shed 4 bases, with 9 bases lying between them. Germline V gives CDR1 KGHSH, CDR2 LQKENI. As DNA, the CDR3 is TGTGCCAGCTCACCCGAACTAAGAGAGACCCAGTACTTC. The encoded protein is CASSPELRETQYF.

The J gene is TRBJ1-5, the V gene TRBV7-2; D perhaps matches TRBD1 (5 bases). CDR3 length: 17 amino acids. V was shortened by 1 base and J by 0 bases, with 13 bases between the two germline ends. Germline loops: CDR1 SGHTA, CDR2 FQGNSA. The CDR3 DNA reads TGTGCCAGCAGCTTAGGGCAGAGGGGACCTAGCAATCAGCCCCAGCATTTT. It encodes CASSLGQRGPSNQPQHF.

This clonotype was detected ten times or more. This rearrangement joins TRBV7-9 to TRBJ2-6, with unresolved D. The V end lost 5 bases, the J end lost 2 bases, and 16 bases lay between the germline ends. From germline, CDR1 is SEHNR and CDR2 FQNEAQ (reference sequence). This CDR3 comprises 17 residues. CDR3 bases: TGTGCCAGCAGCCCAGGACCTACCCAACCTGGGGCCAACGTCCTGACTTTC. It specifies CASSPGPTQPGANVLTF.

This clonotype was detected many times. The CDR3 coding sequence is TGTGCCAGCAGCGGTCGGGACGGCCTTACATACAATGAGCAGTTCTTC. This codes for CASSGRDGLTYNEQFF. The chain recombines TRBV11-2 with TRBJ2-1; D assignment may be TRBD1 or TRBD2 (5 bases each). V was shortened by 5 bases and J by 4 bases, with 18 bases between the two germline ends. Germline-derived CDR1 and CDR2 are SGHAT and FQNNGV. This CDR3 is 16 amino acids long.

V usage is TRBV6-2 or TRBV6-3 and J usage is TRBJ2-2; 10 nucleotides agree with TRBD2. Germline CDR1 MNHEY, CDR2 SVGEGT. This CDR3 spans 16 amino acids. Trimming removed 6 bases from V and 0 bases from J; junction bases left unmatched: 4. The CDR3 DNA reads as TGTGCCAGCAGAAAACTAGCGGGGACGAACACCGGGGAGCTGTTTTTT. Translated: CASRKLAGTNTGELFF.

V and J are TRBV3-1 and TRBJ1-2, with 8 bases aligning to TRBD1. Germline trimming cut 6 bases from V and 8 bases from J; bases unmatched to any gene: 5. The CDR3 length is 12 residues. Germline CDR1 LGHDT, CDR2 YNNKEL (reference sequence). The CDR3 sequence is CASRRTGLGYTF. CDR3 in DNA: TGTGCCAGCAGACGGACAGGGTTGGGCTACACCTTC.